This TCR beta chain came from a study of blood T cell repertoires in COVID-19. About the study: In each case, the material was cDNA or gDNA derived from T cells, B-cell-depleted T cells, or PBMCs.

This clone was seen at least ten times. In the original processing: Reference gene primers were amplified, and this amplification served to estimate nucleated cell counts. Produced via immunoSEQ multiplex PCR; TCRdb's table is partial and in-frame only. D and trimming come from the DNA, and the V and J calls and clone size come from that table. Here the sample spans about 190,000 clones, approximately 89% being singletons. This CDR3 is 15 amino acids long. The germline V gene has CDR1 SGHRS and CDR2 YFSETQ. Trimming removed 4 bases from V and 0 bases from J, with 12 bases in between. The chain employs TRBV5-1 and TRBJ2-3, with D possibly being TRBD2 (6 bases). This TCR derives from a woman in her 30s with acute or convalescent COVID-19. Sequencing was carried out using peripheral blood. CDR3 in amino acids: CASSLSGRSTDTQYF. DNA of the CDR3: TGCGCCAGCAGCCTTAGCGGACGTAGCACAGATACGCAGTATTTT.